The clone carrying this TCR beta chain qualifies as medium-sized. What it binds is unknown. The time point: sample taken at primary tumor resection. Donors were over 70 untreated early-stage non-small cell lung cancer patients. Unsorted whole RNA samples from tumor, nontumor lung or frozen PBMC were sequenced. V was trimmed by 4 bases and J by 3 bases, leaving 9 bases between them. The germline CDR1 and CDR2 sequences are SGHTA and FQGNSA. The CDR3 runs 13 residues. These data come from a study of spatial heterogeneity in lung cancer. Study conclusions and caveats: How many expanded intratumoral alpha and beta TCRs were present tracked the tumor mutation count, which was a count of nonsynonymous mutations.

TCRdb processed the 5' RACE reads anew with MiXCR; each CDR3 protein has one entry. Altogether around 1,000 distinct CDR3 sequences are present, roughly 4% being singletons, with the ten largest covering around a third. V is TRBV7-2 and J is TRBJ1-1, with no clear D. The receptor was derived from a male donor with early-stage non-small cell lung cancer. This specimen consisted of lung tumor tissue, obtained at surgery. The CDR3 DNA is TGTGCCAGCAGCTACTGGGCTGACACTGAAGCTTTCTTT. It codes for CASSYWADTEAFF.